This T cell receptor (beta chain) was documented in a study of blood T cells in healthy people across ages. Through a sample-barcoded 5' primer and a J-beta primer mix, a second PCR was run for 7 to 11 cycles. Each single sample gave us at least 3 million CDR3-containing paired-end reads. Each CDR3 protein is one row after TCRdb ran MiXCR on the 5' RACE reads. This table has 1.5 million to 1.9 million distinct CDR3 sequences, about 45% appearing once. This clonotype was counted at least ten times. Its antigen is not identified. General observations from the study: Higher diversity and more naive CD4+ cells were features of long-lived donors, compared to aged donors. Calculation of diversity from one million T cells yielded estimates considered to be underestimates.

Losses at the gene ends were 4 bases for V and 4 bases for J; bases not matched to a gene: 10. Germline-derived CDR1 and CDR2 are DFQATT and SNEGSKA (reference sequence). The CDR3 covers 16 residues. V usage is TRBV20-1 and J usage is TRBJ1-2; 12 bases agree with TRBD1. Sequenced sample: blood. The receptor was derived from a woman aged 18-29 years in good health. CDR3 in amino acids: CSATRDRGRRTYGYTF. The CDR3 DNA follows: TGCAGTGCTACCCGGGACAGGGGGCGCAGGACCTATGGCTACACCTTC.